The 22 T cell receptor beta chains reported below all come from one sample, sequenced in a study of shared clonotypes between healthy human individuals. The naive CD8 population came from CD45RO-negative cells selected for CCR7, without terminally differentiated effector memory CD45RA+ cells. Method: immunoSEQ multiplex PCR; TCRdb's copy keeps in-frame clones and lacks some. Here the sample spans over 2,000,000 clones, 90% to 95% being singletons. What was sequenced was naive CD8+ T cells from PBMCs. The source is a man between 18 and 35 years old in good health. Some clones in this sample may be carry-over from other donors' samples.

The chain links TRBV10-2 to TRBJ2-7; tentatively, D is TRBD1 (5 bases). This CDR3 is 17 amino acids long. The germline gives CDR1 WSHSY, CDR2 SAAADI. V gave up 4 bases and J gave up 4 bases, with 23 bases separating them. DNA of the CDR3: TGCGCCAGCAGTGGAACGACAGATACTAACTTAAGGTACGAGCAGTACTTC. Protein product: CASSGTTDTNLRYEQYF.

For this clone: Other DNA sequences of this sample code for an identical CDR3. The chain carries TRBV5-1 and TRBJ2-7; D is perhaps TRBD1 or TRBD2 (5 bases each). Germline values: CDR1 SGHRS, CDR2 YFSETQ. The CDR3 spans 13 residues. Between the trimmed V and J ends, which lost 2 bases and 6 bases, there was a span of 12 bases. The CDR3, as DNA: TGCGCCAGCAGCTTAACTGCAGGGAGCGAGCAGTACTTC. Protein: CASSLTAGSEQYF. Variable domain in full (rest from reference TRBV5-1 and TRBJ2-7): KAGVTQTPRYLIKTRGQQVTLSCSPISGHRSVSWYQQTPGQGLQFLFEYFSETQRNKGNFPGRFSGRQFSNSRSEMNVSTLELGDSALYLCASSLTAGSEQYFGPGTRLTVT.

This sequence joins TRBV10-1 and TRBJ2-1; TRBD2 matches at 8 bases. CDR3 length equals 16 residues. The V gene end was trimmed by 7 bases and the J gene end by 5 bases; junction bases not matched to a gene: 13. Germline CDR1 is WNHNN and CDR2 is SYGVQD (reference sequence). In DNA, the CDR3 is TGCGCCAGCACCATCCCCATGACTAGCGTCAACAATGAGCAGTTCTTC. This gives the protein CASTIPMTSVNNEQFF.

The gene calls are TRBV9 and TRBJ1-1, with a weak D call TRBD1 (5 bases). The CDR3 covers 12 residues. In germline, CDR1 is SGDLS, CDR2 YYNGEE. V lost 5 bases and J lost 2, with 7 bases in between. The CDR3 loop reads CASRGHNTEAFF. CDR3 nucleotides: TGTGCCAGCAGGGGGCATAACACTGAAGCTTTCTTT.

This rearrangement joins TRBV9 to TRBJ2-2; D is unclear. Germline V gene sequence: CDR1 SGDLS, CDR2 YYNGEE. The CDR3 is 14 residues long. The germline V and J ends were trimmed by 4 bases and 1 base, with 8 bases remaining between them. The CDR3 coding sequence is TGTGCCAGCAGCACCGGCGGGAACACCGGGGAGCTGTTTTTT. Its translation: CASSTGGNTGELFF.

This clone occurred once. V gene TRBV19 combines with J gene TRBJ2-3, with 7 bases identical to TRBD1. The junction had 9 bases not matched to a gene; V was cut back by 5 bases and J by 4 bases. Germline V gene data show CDR1 as LNHDA and CDR2 as SQIVND (reference sequence). CDR3 length: 15 amino acids. The CDR3, as DNA: TGTGCCAGTAGTTCCCGGGACAGTGCCGCAGATACGCAGTATTTT. Its translation is CASSSRDSAADTQYF. The whole variable domain, remainder taken from reference TRBV19 and TRBJ2-3, is DGGITQSPKYLFRKEGQNVTLSCEQNLNHDAMYWYRQDPGQGLRLIYYSQIVNDFQKGDIAEGYSVSREKKESFPLTVTSAQKNPTAFYLCASSSRDSAADTQYFGPGTRLTVL.

The V gene is TRBV7-9, the J gene TRBJ2-7, with D possibly matching TRBD1 (6 bases). Looked up from germline, CDR1 is SEHNR and CDR2 is FQNEAQ (reference sequence). Deletions cut 2 bases from V and 5 bases from J, with 19 bases between. CDR3 length: 16 residues. The CDR3 DNA sequence: TGTGCCAGCAGCTTAAATGGACAGACACTCGGGAACGAGCAGTACTTC. Amino acid sequence: CASSLNGQTLGNEQYF.

CDR3 sequence reads: CASTVHYTDTQYF. The CDR3 nucleotides read TGTGCCAGCACGGTACATTACACAGATACGCAGTATTTT. The rearrangement uses TRBV27 and TRBJ2-3; D gene unclear. The germline V gene encodes CDR1 MNHEY and CDR2 SMNVEV (reference sequence). The CDR3 contains 13 residues. Trimming cost V 7 bases and J 2 bases, with 10 bases left between them.

The chain is built from TRBV4-3 and TRBJ1-2; D is possibly TRBD1 (5 bases). V lost 4 bases, J lost 3 bases, and 27 bases lay in between. The CDR3 has 19 amino acids. Germline V lookup: CDR1 LGHNA, CDR2 YSLEER. The CDR3 DNA reads TGCGCCAGCAGCCTTATCGGGGCCGGGCCGGAGAACAACCACTATGGCTACACCTTC. It yields the protein CASSLIGAGPENNHYGYTF.

The chain uses TRBV4-3 and TRBJ2-7, with 9 positions matching TRBD1. Germline CDR1 and CDR2: LGHNA and YSLEER. This CDR3 contains 14 residues. V was pared by 1 base and J by 6 bases, with 4 bases of the junction left unmatched. CDR3 sequence reads: CASSQVDRGGEQYF. The DNA for the CDR3 is TGCGCCAGCAGCCAAGTGGACAGGGGCGGCGAGCAGTACTTC.

The V and J genes are TRBV19 and TRBJ1-2; 7 bases are shared with TRBD1. The length of the CDR3 is 14 residues. Germline lookup yields CDR1 LNHDA and CDR2 SQIVND (reference sequence). Trimming removed 7 bases from V and 6 bases from J; junction bases left unmatched: 11. This chain's CDR3 is CASKSSGTENGYTF. CDR3 nucleotides: TGTGCCAGTAAATCGTCGGGGACAGAAAATGGCTACACCTTC.

This clone was seen more than once but under ten times. The same CDR3 also results from other DNA sequences found in this sample. The rearrangement joins TRBV27 to TRBJ2-7; TRBD1 matches at 11 bases. CDR3 length equals 15 residues. J lost 3 bases, V lost 0 bases, and 1 base had no gene match. Germline V CDR1 and CDR2: MNHEY, SMNVEV (reference sequence). The CDR3 loop reads CASSLSGTGGYEQYF. In DNA form, the CDR3 reads TGTGCCAGCAGTTTATCCGGGACAGGGGGCTACGAGCAGTACTTC.

This chain uses TRBV4-3 with TRBJ2-7, with D hard to call. V was shortened by 4 bases and J by 2 bases, with 15 bases between the two germline ends. The CDR3 sequence is 15 residues long. The germline gives CDR1 LGHNA, CDR2 YSLEER. The CDR3 DNA is TGCGCCAGCAGCCTTAGCCCCCGACTCGCCTACGAGCAGTACTTC. Its translation is CASSLSPRLAYEQYF.

The J gene is TRBJ2-7, the V gene TRBV6-5; no clear D gene. The CDR3 spans 12 residues. Trimming cost V 10 bases and J 2 bases, with 12 bases left between them. Looked up from germline, CDR1 is MNHEY and CDR2 is SVGAGI. CDR3 region: CATSSSAYEQYF. CDR3 in DNA: TGTGCCACCTCCAGTTCGGCCTACGAGCAGTACTTC.

The chain uses TRBV4-1 and TRBJ2-1; a possible D gene is TRBD2 (6 bases). Germline CDR1 and CDR2: MGHRA and YSYEKL. The CDR3 loop spans 14 amino acids. V lost 9 bases, J lost 5 bases, and 17 bases lay in between. CDR3 sequence: CASHPGVNHNEQFF. The CDR3, as DNA: TGCGCCAGTCATCCGGGAGTAAATCACAATGAGCAGTTCTTC.

This chain connects TRBV6-1 to TRBJ2-1; D not certain. The CDR3 has 13 residues. V dropped 1 base and J dropped 4 bases, with 5 bases sitting between them. Germline CDR1 and CDR2: MNHNS and SASEGT. CDR3 sequence: CASSEVQYNEQFF. In nucleotides, the CDR3 is TGTGCCAGCAGTGAAGTACAGTACAATGAGCAGTTCTTC.

This chain links TRBV15 with TRBJ2-1, with 8 bases fitting TRBD2. V gave up 2 bases and J gave up 1 base; unmatched junction bases: 4. This CDR3 contains 16 residues. Germline V gene lookup returns CDR1 LNHNV and CDR2 YYDKDF (reference sequence). The CDR3 sequence is CATSRTLAASYNEQFF. As DNA, the CDR3 is TGTGCCACCAGCAGAACACTAGCGGCGTCCTACAATGAGCAGTTCTTC.

This chain uses TRBV29-1 with TRBJ2-1, with a tentative D call TRBD2 (5 bases). This CDR3 is 14 amino acids long. Per the germline V gene, CDR1 is SQVTM and CDR2 is ANQGSEA. V was pared by 5 bases and J by 0 bases, with 11 bases between. The CDR3 sequence is CSVRSGSSYNEQFF. CDR3 bases: TGCAGCGTTCGGAGCGGCAGCTCCTACAATGAGCAGTTCTTC.

Written as DNA, the CDR3 is TGTGCCAGCAGCCATGTTAGTTACCGGGAGAGATCCCAAGAGACCCAGTACTTC. Protein: CASSHVSYRERSQETQYF. This chain links TRBV4-2 with TRBJ2-5; D might be TRBD2 (6 bases). The germline V and J ends were trimmed by 3 bases and 1 base, with 21 bases remaining between them. The CDR3 has 18 amino acids. Germline values: CDR1 LGHNA, CDR2 YNFKEQ.

CDR3: CASSDEGETQYF. The CDR3 nucleotides are TGTGCCAGCAGTGATGAGGGTGAGACCCAGTACTTC. This rearrangement joins TRBV2 to TRBJ2-5; a weak D match, TRBD2 (5 bases). The CDR3 has 12 amino acids. CDR1 is SNHLY and CDR2 is FYNNEI in the germline V gene. Trimming took 3 bases from V and 5 from J, leaving 7 bases between them. The full variable domain, in which reference TRBV2 and TRBJ2-5 provide the parts outside the CDR3, is EPEVTQTPSHQVTQMGQEVILRCVPISNHLYFYWYRQILGQKVEFLVSFYNNEISEKSEIFDDQFSVERPDGSNFTLKIRSTKLEDSAMYFCASSDEGETQYFGPGTRLLVL.

The V call is TRBV15, the J call TRBJ2-1; TRBD1 matches at 8 bases. Germline CDR1 is LNHNV and CDR2 is YYDKDF (reference sequence). The ends lost 0 bases at V and 8 bases at J; junction bases unmatched: 9. This CDR3 has 16 residues. CDR3 nucleotide sequence: TGTGCCACCAGCAGAGAGACCGGGACAGGTTTGTATGAGCAGTTCTTC. This translates into CATSRETGTGLYEQFF.

The chain couples TRBV9 to TRBJ2-7; 7 bases are shared with TRBD1. The CDR3 is 16 residues long. Trimming at V came to 0 bases and at J to 6 bases, leaving 12 bases not matched to a gene. Per germline, CDR1 SGDLS and CDR2 YYNGEE. CDR3 sequence: CASSVAAGGPGSEQYF. The CDR3 DNA reads as TGTGCCAGCAGCGTAGCTGCAGGGGGTCCTGGGTCCGAGCAGTACTTC.